A single sample gave rise to the 27 T cell receptor beta chains below, sequenced in a study of blood T cell repertoires in COVID-19. Profiling relied on immunoSEQ multiplex PCR, and the TCRdb table lists in-frame clones only, not all of them. The sample includes approximately 150,000 clones, 75% to 85% seen only once; the top ten take around 8%. The sequenced material came from peripheral blood. Receptors were obtained from a woman aged 55-69 years with COVID-19, enrolled during active disease.

In its sample, this clone was seen a few times. One junction end does not reproduce the germline sequence, and a read error may be involved. The chain carries TRBV19 and TRBJ1-5; TRBD1 might be the D (5 bases). The CDR3 totals 13 residues. In germline, CDR1 is LNHDA, CDR2 SQIVND (reference sequence). The CDR3 DNA reads as TGTGCCAGTAGTCTAGACAGAAATCAGCCCCAGCATTTT. The encoded protein is CASSLDRNQPQHF.

Concerning this clone itself: The same CDR3 can be traced to other DNA sequences in this sample. The chain couples TRBV4-1 to TRBJ1-4; 8 bases align to TRBD1. V lost 3 bases, J lost 8 bases, and 8 bases stayed unmatched. The CDR3 has 15 amino acids. Per germline, CDR1 MGHRA and CDR2 YSYEKL. This CDR3 reads CASSQPDRGGEKLFF. CDR3 bases: TGCGCCAGCAGCCAGCCTGACAGGGGTGGGGAAAAACTGTTTTTT.

The rearrangement uses TRBV11-3 and TRBJ2-1, with TRBD2 identical over 13 bases. Germline lookup yields CDR1 SGHNT and CDR2 YENEEA. The CDR3 spans 15 residues. The V and J ends lost 4 bases and 9 bases, in that order; junction bases with no gene match: 6. CDR3 DNA sequence: TGTGCCAGCAGCTCACTAGCGGGAGGGCGCGGTGAGCAGTTCTTC. Translation: CASSSLAGGRGEQFF.

The rearrangement uses TRBV7-3 and TRBJ1-1; 9 bases match TRBD1. Trimming removed 1 base from V and 3 bases from J; junction bases left unmatched: 3. The CDR3 is made up of 15 amino acids. The germline CDR1 and CDR2 sequences are SGHTA and FQGTGA. The CDR3 coding sequence is TGTGCCAGCAGCTTAAAGGGACAGGGTCACACTGAAGCTTTCTTT. As protein: CASSLKGQGHTEAFF.

The chain recombines TRBV4-1 with TRBJ1-4, with D possibly matching TRBD1 (6 bases). The CDR3 sequence is 16 residues long. CDR1 is MGHRA and CDR2 is YSYEKL in the germline V gene. V was pared by 5 bases and J by 8 bases, with 21 bases between. The CDR3 reads CASSSSEAGAGEKLFF. CDR3 sequence (DNA): TGCGCCAGCAGCTCCTCCGAAGCAGGGGCCGGAGAAAAACTGTTTTTT.

V gene TRBV18 combines with J gene TRBJ1-5; D may be TRBD1 (6 bases). V was shortened by 6 bases and J by 4 bases, with 19 bases between the two germline ends. CDR1 KGHSH and CDR2 LQKENI come from the germline V gene. The CDR3 runs 16 residues. The CDR3 protein is CASSQTQGLRNQPQHF. As DNA, the CDR3 is TGTGCCAGCTCCCAAACACAGGGTTTACGGAATCAGCCCCAGCATTTT.

The rearrangement joins TRBV5-5 to TRBJ1-2; possible D gene TRBD1, 6 bases. V was cut by 5 bases and J by 0 bases, with 14 bases left in between. CDR3 length: 15 residues. CDR1 SGHKS and CDR2 YYEKEE come from the germline V gene (reference sequence). Here the CDR3 DNA reads TGTGCCAGCAGAGAACAGGGATTAGCTAACTATGGCTACACCTTC. Protein product: CASREQGLANYGYTF.

The chain uses TRBV19 and TRBJ1-5; 10 bases map to TRBD1. The CDR3 is 17 amino acids. Trimming removed 3 bases from V and 0 bases from J; junction bases left unmatched: 5. Germline assignment: CDR1 LNHDA and CDR2 SQIVND (reference sequence). The CDR3 DNA follows: TGTGCCAGTAGTATGGGGACAGGGGCCCTTAGCAATCAGCCCCAGCATTTT. As protein: CASSMGTGALSNQPQHF.

The rearrangement joins TRBV12-5 to TRBJ1-4, with 7 nucleotides matching TRBD1. The CDR3 runs 16 residues. Germline CDR1 LGHNT, CDR2 FRNRAP. With V trimmed by 2 bases and J by 7 bases, 10 bases remained unmatched. CDR3 in DNA: TGTGCTAGTGGTTTGACTAGGGGGCAAGTGGCTGAAAAACTGTTTTTT. This codes for CASGLTRGQVAEKLFF.

The chain has TRBV19 and TRBJ1-2; possibly TRBD1 for D (6 bases). Trimming took off 8 bases at V and 2 bases at J, with 12 bases between the two ends. The CDR3 runs 13 residues. CDR1 LNHDA and CDR2 SQIVND come from the germline V gene (reference sequence). CDR3 in amino acids: CASGRQENYGYTF. The CDR3 nucleotides are TGTGCCAGTGGGAGACAGGAGAACTATGGCTACACCTTC.

The CDR3 protein is CASSYSSQEQYV. CDR3 bases: TGTGCCAGCAGTTACTCGAGTCAAGAGCAGTACGTC. The chain carries TRBV6-2 or TRBV6-3 and TRBJ2-7; D is ambiguous. CDR3 length: 12 residues. Germline lookup yields CDR1 MNHEY and CDR2 SVGEGT. V lost 0 bases and J 7 bases, leaving 7 bases between the germline ends.

The chain recombines TRBV28 with TRBJ1-3; D unclear. Deletions cut 3 bases from V and 4 bases from J, with 4 bases between. Germline V CDR1 and CDR2: MDHEN, SYDVKM. The CDR3 is made up of 12 amino acids. This chain's CDR3 is CASSFRGNTIYF. The CDR3 region has the DNA TGTGCCAGCAGTTTTCGGGGAAACACCATATATTTT.

The chain employs TRBV2 and TRBJ2-1; weak D call: TRBD2 (5 bases). V gave up 8 bases and J gave up 6 bases, with 14 bases separating them. The length of the CDR3 is 13 residues. Germline assignment: CDR1 SNHLY and CDR2 FYNNEI. The CDR3 DNA reads as TGTGCCAGCGGCCCTAGCCTTTCCAATGAGCAGTTCTTC. It yields the protein CASGPSLSNEQFF.

The genes are TRBV18 and TRBJ2-1, with D unclear. The CDR3 extends over 13 amino acids. The V and J ends lost 0 bases and 3 bases respectively, with 3 bases between them. Germline values: CDR1 KGHSH, CDR2 LQKENI. CDR3 coding DNA: TGTGCCAGCTCACCACCGAGCTACAATGAGCAGTTCTTC. It is translated as CASSPPSYNEQFF.

The chain has TRBV5-4 and TRBJ1-2; 9 bases align to TRBD1. The junction had 5 bases not matched to a gene; V was cut back by 0 bases and J by 5 bases. From germline, CDR1 is SGHNT and CDR2 YYREEE (reference sequence). This CDR3 comprises 15 residues. Here the CDR3 reads CASSLAQGAQYGYTF. CDR3 nucleotide sequence: TGTGCCAGCAGCTTGGCACAGGGGGCGCAGTATGGCTACACCTTC.

The chain links TRBV7-9 to TRBJ1-2; D gene uncertain. Between the trimmed V and J ends, which lost 3 bases and 14 bases, there was a span of 13 bases. The CDR3 loop spans 11 amino acids. CDR1 is SEHNR and CDR2 is FQNEAQ in the germline V gene (reference sequence). CDR3 region: CASSFLGGPTF. The CDR3 DNA sequence: TGTGCCAGCAGCTTCTTAGGTGGGCCGACCTTC.

This clone was counted a single time. V and J are TRBV28 and TRBJ2-7; possibly TRBD2 for D (5 bases). Germline CDR1 and CDR2: MDHEN and SYDVKM. The CDR3 sequence is 14 residues long. The V gene lost 5 bases and the J gene lost 10 bases, with 21 bases spanning the gap. CDR3 in amino acids: CASSPRPGNRRQYF. Written as DNA, the CDR3 is TGTGCCAGCAGTCCGAGGCCCGGGAATAGGAGACAGTACTTC.

V and J are TRBV18 and TRBJ2-2; 7 nucleotides align to TRBD1. Germline CDR1 reads KGHSH; CDR2 reads LQKENI. V lost 2 bases and J lost 5; bases outside the gene matches: 8. This CDR3 comprises 16 residues. CDR3 region: CASSPGQAGVTGELFF. CDR3 DNA sequence: TGTGCCAGCTCACCAGGACAGGCCGGAGTTACCGGGGAGCTGTTTTTT.

The rearrangement joins TRBV4-2 to TRBJ1-2, with TRBD1 matching over 9 bases. Per the germline V gene, CDR1 is LGHNA and CDR2 is YNFKEQ. The J segment lost 3 bases and the V segment lost 4 bases, leaving 6 bases of the junction unmatched. This CDR3 is 15 amino acids long. CDR3 in amino acids: CASSPTGGGDYGYTF. The CDR3 nucleotides are TGTGCCAGCAGCCCTACAGGGGGCGGTGACTATGGCTACACCTTC.

The V gene is TRBV4-3, the J gene TRBJ2-2; TRBD2 matches at 9 bases. In germline, CDR1 is LGHNA, CDR2 YSLEER. The length of the CDR3 is 18 residues. V lost 1 base to trimming and J lost 3 bases; unmatched junction nucleotides: 9. The chain's CDR3 is CASSQGVAGDVYTGELFF. CDR3 bases: TGCGCCAGCAGCCAAGGAGTAGCGGGAGACGTATACACCGGGGAGCTGTTTTTT.

This clone was seen ten or more times. The chain couples TRBV19 to TRBJ2-1; TRBD1 agrees at 8 bases. Germline V CDR1 and CDR2: LNHDA, SQIVND (reference sequence). The CDR3 consists of 13 residues. V lost 9 bases and J lost 6; bases outside the gene matches: 7. The CDR3 loop reads CASKPDRGNEQFF. For the CDR3, the DNA is TGTGCCAGCAAACCCGACAGGGGCAATGAGCAGTTCTTC.

The V gene is TRBV11-1, the J gene TRBJ1-1; 7 positions agree with TRBD1. CDR3 length: 14 amino acids. V gave up 3 bases and J gave up 1 base; unmatched junction bases: 2. The germline V gene has CDR1 SGHAT and CDR2 FQDESV (reference sequence). The CDR3 DNA reads TGTGCCAGCAGCTTCACAGGGGCGAACACTGAAGCTTTCTTT. Its translation is CASSFTGANTEAFF.

The sample holds a few counts of this clone. V and J are TRBV5-4 and TRBJ2-5, with 11 bases that match TRBD1. The ends lost 1 base at V and 5 bases at J; junction bases unmatched: 4. Per the germline V gene, CDR1 is SGHNT and CDR2 is YYREEE (reference sequence). This CDR3 region has 15 residues. CDR3 bases: TGTGCCAGCAGCTTGCGGACAGGGGGCATGGAGACCCAGTACTTC. Its translation is CASSLRTGGMETQYF. The full variable domain, completed using reference TRBV5-4 and TRBJ2-5, is ETGVTQSPTHLIKTRGQQVTLRCSSQSGHNTVSWYQQALGQGPQFIFQYYREEENGRGNFPPRFSGLQFPNYSSELNVNALELDDSALYLCASSLRTGGMETQYFGPGTRLLVL.

J is TRBJ2-1 and V is TRBV5-8; 9 bases are a match to TRBD2. This CDR3 contains 15 residues. V lost 0 bases, J lost 10 bases, and 8 bases stayed unmatched. The germline V gene has CDR1 SGHTS and CDR2 YDEGEE. CDR3 coding DNA: TGTGCCAGCAGCTTGGGGACTAGCGTTGGAAAGGAGCAGTTCTTC. Translation: CASSLGTSVGKEQFF.

Written as DNA, the CDR3 is TGTGCCAGCAGTCTCCCACGGGACAGGGGATTTTCTGGAAACACCATATATTTT. Encoded protein: CASSLPRDRGFSGNTIYF. The chain combines TRBV28 with TRBJ1-3; TRBD1 matches at 10 bases. V lost 5 bases to trimming and J lost 1 base; unmatched junction nucleotides: 11. The germline gives CDR1 MDHEN, CDR2 SYDVKM. The CDR3 totals 18 residues. Supplemented by reference TRBV28 and TRBJ1-3, the full variable domain reads DVKVTQSSRYLVKRTGEKVFLECVQDMDHENMFWYRQDPGLGLRLIYFSYDVKMKEKGDIPEGYSVSREKKERFSLILESASTNQTSMYLCASSLPRDRGFSGNTIYFGEGSWLTVV.

The chain is built from TRBV28 and TRBJ1-1; 8 bases map to TRBD1. The germline CDR1 and CDR2 sequences are MDHEN and SYDVKM. The CDR3 contains 15 residues. V trimming: 1 base; J trimming: 5 bases; junction bases outside the gene matches: 6. Here the CDR3 reads CASSLSNQGATEAFF. CDR3 nucleotides: TGTGCCAGCAGTTTATCCAATCAGGGGGCGACTGAAGCTTTCTTT.

Only one count was recorded for this clone. The V gene is TRBV11-3, the J gene TRBJ2-3; 9 nucleotides align to TRBD2. Germline CDR1 is SGHNT and CDR2 is YENEEA. The CDR3 sequence is 14 residues long. The ends lost 11 bases at V and 6 bases at J; junction bases unmatched: 12. CDR3 coding DNA: TGTGCCCTTCACGCGGGAGGGCCCGGCGATACGCAGTATTTT. Translated: CALHAGGPGDTQYF.